This TCR beta chain was obtained from a study of blood T cell repertoires in COVID-19. Study-level background: Italy, Spain and the United States were the sources of the convalescent and acute COVID-19 samples. T cells, B-cell-depleted T cells, or PBMCs provided the cDNA or gDNA that served as material.

In the source study's methods: Reference gene primer amplification gave nucleated cell count estimates. Some clones are missing from TCRdb's copy, which holds only in-frame ones; the method was immunoSEQ multiplex PCR. V and J calls and clone size follow that table, whereas D and trimming were derived from the DNA. The table includes 150,000 to 200,000 clones, approximately 78% detected once. CDR3 length: 13 amino acids. Germline loops: CDR1 WNHNN, CDR2 SYGVQD (reference sequence). V was clipped by 5 bases and J by 2 bases; unmatched bases: 2. The chain links TRBV10-1 to TRBJ2-5, with 7 bases that match TRBD1. The source material was peripheral blood. The receptor comes from a human donor in a cohort sampled during active COVID-19. The CDR3 loop reads CASSTGAQETQYF. In DNA, the CDR3 is TGCGCCAGCAGTACAGGGGCACAAGAGACCCAGTACTTC.